One and the same sample provided the 23 T cell receptor beta chains below, sequenced in a study of shared clonotypes between healthy human individuals. Assay: immunoSEQ multiplex PCR; the TCRdb copy retains only in-frame clones and omits some. The sample lists millions of clones; 90% to 95% were seen once. Sequenced material: naive CD4+ T cells sorted from blood. Subset here: CD45RA+ positively selected. The receptors were sampled from a man between 18 and 35 years old in good health.

This sequence joins TRBV6-1 and TRBJ1-1; 7 nucleotides match TRBD1. Per the germline V gene, CDR1 is MNHNS and CDR2 is SASEGT. The ends lost 6 bases at V and 0 bases at J; junction bases unmatched: 4. The CDR3 extends over 14 amino acids. The CDR3 DNA reads as TGTGCCAGCAGAGGACAGGCCATGAACACTGAAGCTTTCTTT. It encodes CASRGQAMNTEAFF.

The rearrangement links TRBV30 to TRBJ1-5; 9 bases match TRBD1. Losses at the gene ends were 5 bases for V and 7 bases for J; bases not matched to a gene: 6. The germline CDR1 and CDR2 sequences are GTSNPN and SVGIG (reference sequence). The CDR3 covers 13 residues. The CDR3 coding sequence is TGTGCCTGGGGACAGGGGTCGGGGCAGCCCCAGCATTTT. Translated: CAWGQGSGQPQHF.

The rearrangement uses TRBV4-3 and TRBJ1-1; D uncertain. The CDR3 is 15 amino acids. Germline CDR1 is LGHNA and CDR2 is YSLEER. V was pared by 0 bases and J by 1 base, with 9 bases between. In DNA, the CDR3 is TGCGCCAGCAGCCAAGATCTGGGTTCGAACACTGAAGCTTTCTTT. Translated: CASSQDLGSNTEAFF.

The chain combines TRBV6-5 with TRBJ1-2, with D perhaps TRBD1 (5 bases). CDR1 is MNHEY, CDR2 SVGAGI, per germline. The germline V and J ends were trimmed by 6 bases and 4 bases, with 15 bases remaining between them. CDR3 length: 14 amino acids. The CDR3 sequence is CASRGRHTFYGYTF. The CDR3, as DNA: TGTGCCAGCAGGGGACGTCACACTTTCTATGGCTACACCTTC.

CDR3 amino acids: CASSYKGQETQYF. CDR3 DNA sequence: TGTGCCAGCAGTTACAAGGGGCAAGAGACCCAGTACTTC. The chain carries TRBV6-5 and TRBJ2-5, with TRBD1 as a possible D gene (5 bases). V was trimmed by 2 bases and J by 2 bases, leaving 6 bases between them. The CDR3 is made up of 13 amino acids. The germline CDR1 and CDR2 sequences are MNHEY and SVGAGI.

The chain uses TRBV6-6 and TRBJ2-2; TRBD2 matches 7 bases. The V gene's germline CDR1 is MNHNY and CDR2 SVGAGI (reference sequence). The junction had 8 bases not matched to a gene; V was cut back by 7 bases and J by 0 bases. CDR3 length: 16 amino acids. The CDR3 sequence is CASKDSGLSNTGELFF. The DNA for the CDR3 is TGTGCCAGCAAGGATAGCGGGCTATCGAACACCGGGGAGCTGTTTTTT.

As regards this clone: This sample also contains other DNA sequences that code for the same CDR3. The V gene is TRBV29-1, the J gene TRBJ2-7; 7 bases align to TRBD1. The CDR3 is made up of 12 amino acids. In germline, CDR1 is SQVTM, CDR2 ANQGSEA. After removal of 5 bases from V and 2 bases from J, the junction contained 3 bases not matched to a gene. As DNA, the CDR3 is TGCAGCGTTAGGGACAGTCCCTACGAGCAGTACTTC. It encodes CSVRDSPYEQYF.

Details on this clone: This CDR3 is also generated by other DNA sequences in the sample. This chain uses TRBV7-2 with TRBJ2-7, with TRBD2 matching 11 bases. The germline V gene has CDR1 SGHTA and CDR2 FQGNSA. This CDR3 is built from 15 residues. With V trimmed by 1 base and J by 1 base, 0 bases remained unmatched. The CDR3 DNA sequence: TGTGCCAGCAGCTTAGTAGCGGGAGGGTCCTACGAGCAGTACTTC. It encodes CASSLVAGGSYEQYF.

Turning to this clone: This specimen includes other DNA sequences encoding the same CDR3. The CDR3 region is CAISESGGNQPQHF. The CDR3 bases are TGTGCCATCAGTGAGTCGGGCGGCAATCAGCCCCAGCATTTT. This chain connects TRBV10-3 to TRBJ1-5; the D is unclear. Deletions cut 0 bases from V and 2 bases from J, with 5 bases between. The germline V gene has CDR1 ENHRY and CDR2 SYGVKD. The CDR3 has 14 amino acids.

The rearrangement uses TRBV28 and TRBJ1-5; no clear D. This CDR3 contains 9 residues. V dropped 6 bases and J dropped 7 bases, with 1 base sitting between them. CDR1 and CDR2 (germline): MDHEN, SYDVKM. In DNA, the CDR3 is TGTGCCAGCAGCCAGCCCCAGCATTTT. Protein: CASSQPQHF. Together with reference TRBV28 and TRBJ1-5, the CDR3 gives the full variable domain: DVKVTQSSRYLVKRTGEKVFLECVQDMDHENMFWYRQDPGLGLRLIYFSYDVKMKEKGDIPEGYSVSREKKERFSLILESASTNQTSMYLCASSQPQHFGDGTRLSIL.

Only one count was recorded for this clone. The chain couples TRBV2 to TRBJ2-3; D gene ambiguous. CDR1 SNHLY and CDR2 FYNNEI come from the germline V gene. V was shortened by 7 bases and J by 4 bases, with 12 bases between the two germline ends. CDR3 size: 13 residues. The CDR3 nucleotides are TGTGCCAGCACCTCCGTTCGCGCAGATACGCAGTATTTT. Translated: CASTSVRADTQYF.

The chain uses TRBV10-3 and TRBJ2-7; 7 bases fit TRBD2. This CDR3 has 11 residues. V lost 6 bases and J lost 5; bases outside the gene matches: 1. Germline assignment: CDR1 ENHRY and CDR2 SYGVKD. CDR3 nucleotide sequence: TGTGCCATCAGAACTAGCGACGAGCAGTACTTC. Translation gives CAIRTSDEQYF.

The chain is built from TRBV19 and TRBJ2-7; tentatively, D is TRBD2 (5 bases). The CDR3 contains 14 residues. Trimming removed 7 bases at V and 5 bases at J, with 18 bases between. Germline CDR1 LNHDA, CDR2 SQIVND (reference sequence). The CDR3: CASKRAAASDEQYF. The CDR3 region has the DNA TGTGCCAGTAAGAGGGCAGCAGCCTCGGACGAGCAGTACTTC.

In the case of this clone: Other DNA sequences within the sample encode an identical CDR3. CDR3 sequence: CASSGVGANVLTF. The CDR3 nucleotides are TGTGCCAGCAGTGGGGTGGGGGCCAACGTCCTGACTTTC. The chain joins TRBV2 to TRBJ2-6; D gene uncertain. Deletions cut 4 bases from V and 4 bases from J, with 5 bases between. This CDR3 is built from 13 residues. Germline V gene lookup returns CDR1 SNHLY and CDR2 FYNNEI.

The V call is TRBV18, the J call TRBJ2-7; perhaps TRBD1 as D (5 bases). V was trimmed by 6 bases and J by 3 bases, leaving 15 bases between them. CDR1 KGHSH and CDR2 LQKENI come from the germline V gene. The CDR3 is 14 residues long. The CDR3 reads CASSYRSELYEQYF. As DNA, the CDR3 is TGTGCCAGCTCGTACAGGAGCGAACTCTACGAGCAGTACTTC.

The rearrangement links TRBV7-9 to TRBJ2-5; 12 bases match TRBD2. The CDR3 sequence is 15 residues long. Germline V gene data show CDR1 as SEHNR and CDR2 as FQNEAQ (reference sequence). Unmatched junction bases numbered 5, after V lost 6 bases and J lost 3 bases. CDR3 bases: TGTGCCAGCAGGAACCCTAGCGGGAGGGAAGAGACCCAGTACTTC. Translated, it gives CASRNPSGREETQYF.

The chain uses TRBV10-1 and TRBJ2-7; D unresolved. The V gene lost 0 bases and the J gene lost 3 bases, with 9 bases spanning the gap. The germline V gene has CDR1 WNHNN and CDR2 SYGVQD (reference sequence). This CDR3 spans 14 amino acids. The CDR3, as DNA: TGCGCCAGCAGTGAGTCAGACGGCGGCTACGAGCAGTACTTC. Translated, it gives CASSESDGGYEQYF.

This chain joins TRBV6-5 and TRBJ2-1; 11 nucleotides agree with TRBD2. V shed 4 bases, J shed 6 bases, and the junction held 8 bases outside the gene matches. Germline V lookup: CDR1 MNHEY, CDR2 SVGAGI. This CDR3 region has 16 residues. The CDR3 here is CASSFVGLAGSNEQFF. The CDR3 DNA reads TGTGCCAGCAGTTTTGTAGGACTAGCGGGTAGCAATGAGCAGTTCTTC.

The genes are TRBV6-6 and TRBJ2-2, with D perhaps TRBD1 (5 bases). The V gene lost 2 bases and the J gene lost 6 bases, with 13 bases spanning the gap. The germline gives CDR1 MNHNY, CDR2 SVGAGI (reference sequence). The CDR3 contains 15 residues. The CDR3 protein is CASSYRGRGPGELFF. The CDR3 nucleotides read TGTGCCAGCAGTTACAGAGGAAGGGGCCCCGGGGAGCTGTTTTTT.

About this clone itself: This sample also contains other DNA sequences that code for the same CDR3. The chain links TRBV28 to TRBJ2-5, with D perhaps assigned TRBD1 or TRBD2 (6 bases each). The germline V and J ends were trimmed by 6 bases and 2 bases, with 16 bases remaining between them. The CDR3 is made up of 15 amino acids. Germline loops: CDR1 MDHEN, CDR2 SYDVKM. CDR3 nucleotides: TGTGCCAGCAGCCCCGGGGGCGCGGGGCAAGAGACCCAGTACTTC. This encodes CASSPGGAGQETQYF.

The V call is TRBV4-1, the J call TRBJ2-2, with TRBD2 identical over 13 bases. The V and J ends lost 0 bases and 7 bases, in that order; junction bases with no gene match: 8. Per the germline V gene, CDR1 is MGHRA and CDR2 is YSYEKL. The CDR3 loop spans 18 amino acids. In DNA form, the CDR3 reads TGCGCCAGCAGCCAAGACTTTCAGGGACTAGCGGGAATCGGGGAGCTGTTTTTT. Its protein product is CASSQDFQGLAGIGELFF.

The chain links TRBV6-5 to TRBJ2-7; weak D call: TRBD1 (5 bases). The germline V gene encodes CDR1 MNHEY and CDR2 SVGAGI. The length of the CDR3 is 14 residues. V gave up 3 bases and J gave up 6 bases, with 15 bases separating them. The CDR3 region is CASSYGGATGEQYF. The CDR3 DNA follows: TGTGCCAGCAGTTATGGTGGGGCCACGGGCGAGCAGTACTTC.

The rearrangement joins TRBV18 to TRBJ1-2; D uncertain. The V end was cut by 2 bases, the J end by 7 bases, with 20 bases between. Per the germline V gene, CDR1 is KGHSH and CDR2 is LQKENI. The CDR3 has 16 amino acids. In DNA, the CDR3 is TGTGCCAGCTCACCAGAGTCGTTGGTGGAGGGATTTGGCTACACCTTC. Protein sequence: CASSPESLVEGFGYTF.